Below are 26 T cell receptor beta chains sequenced from a single sample in a study of shared clonotypes between healthy human individuals. This table comes from immunoSEQ multiplex PCR, and its TCRdb copy is limited to in-frame clones, with some not included. Here the sample spans hundreds of thousands of clones, approximately 96% being singletons. As defined, naive CD8 cells were CD45RO-negative and positively selected for CCR7, with terminally differentiated effector memory CD45RA+ cells excluded. The sample was naive CD8+ T cells sorted from blood. The receptors were gathered from a woman in her twenties or thirties in good health.

The chain couples TRBV27 to TRBJ2-1; 12 nucleotides agree with TRBD2. V shed 7 bases, J shed 3 bases, and the junction held 4 bases outside the gene matches. CDR1 MNHEY and CDR2 SMNVEV come from the germline V gene (reference sequence). The CDR3 spans 15 residues. The CDR3 loop reads CASTLAGGDYNEQFF. The CDR3 bases are TGTGCCAGCACCCTAGCGGGAGGGGACTACAATGAGCAGTTCTTC.

The gene calls are TRBV6-4 and TRBJ2-1; TRBD2 aligns across 7 bases. From germline, CDR1 is MRHNA and CDR2 SNTAGT. V shed 7 bases and J 6 bases; nucleotides not matched to a gene: 12. The CDR3 loop spans 15 amino acids. In nucleotides, the CDR3 is TGTGCCAGCACCCCCAGTCCGGGAGGAACCAATGAGCAGTTCTTC. Its protein product is CASTPSPGGTNEQFF.

The chain links TRBV2 to TRBJ2-6, with D perhaps TRBD1 (5 bases). The length of the CDR3 is 18 residues. Trimming cost V 10 bases and J 3 bases, with 25 bases left between them. Germline CDR1 is SNHLY and CDR2 is FYNNEI. The CDR3 DNA reads TGTGCCACTACAAGCTCCACTAAGACAGTTCTTGGGGCCAACGTCCTGACTTTC. It specifies CATTSSTKTVLGANVLTF.

This clone is a singleton in its sample. The chain combines TRBV7-9 with TRBJ2-7, with 7 bases fitting TRBD2. The V gene's germline CDR1 is SEHNR and CDR2 FQNEAQ (reference sequence). This CDR3 region has 15 residues. Germline trimming cut 5 bases from V and 2 bases from J; bases unmatched to any gene: 9. Written as DNA, the CDR3 is TGTGCCAGCAGCCCCGTTTTAAGCGGGACCTACGAGCAGTACTTC. As protein: CASSPVLSGTYEQYF.

The chain joins TRBV19 to TRBJ1-5; D remains ambiguous. Germline V gives CDR1 LNHDA, CDR2 SQIVND (reference sequence). The V gene lost 3 bases and the J gene lost 0 bases, with 9 bases spanning the gap. This CDR3 is built from 15 residues. The CDR3 nucleotides read TGTGCCAGTAGTATCTCGGTTCATAGCAATCAGCCCCAGCATTTT. Translation gives CASSISVHSNQPQHF.

The chain employs TRBV10-3 and TRBJ2-7, with D maybe TRBD1 (5 bases). Germline lookup yields CDR1 ENHRY and CDR2 SYGVKD. The V and J ends lost 8 bases and 0 bases respectively, with 11 bases between them. The CDR3 spans 13 residues. CDR3 protein: CAIGTGSSYEQYF. DNA for the CDR3: TGTGCCATCGGCACAGGCAGCTCCTACGAGCAGTACTTC.

J is TRBJ2-3 and V is TRBV28; 10 bases agree with TRBD1. This CDR3 has 16 residues. Germline loops: CDR1 MDHEN, CDR2 SYDVKM. V lost 3 bases, J lost 5 bases, and 8 bases stayed unmatched. The CDR3: CASSLGDRGLRDTQYF. Here the CDR3 DNA reads TGTGCCAGCAGTTTGGGCGACAGGGGGCTTCGAGATACGCAGTATTTT.

V gene TRBV10-1 combines with J gene TRBJ2-5; D not resolved. Germline V gene lookup returns CDR1 WNHNN and CDR2 SYGVQD (reference sequence). Trimming took 0 bases from V and 3 from J, leaving 8 bases between them. This CDR3 has 14 residues. The CDR3 DNA is TGCGCCAGCAGTGAGTCGTCAGGAGAAGAGACCCAGTACTTC. Encoded protein: CASSESSGEETQYF.

This clone has a single count. This chain connects TRBV7-8 to TRBJ2-7; unclear D gene. The CDR3 covers 11 residues. Germline V gives CDR1 SGHVS, CDR2 FQNEAQ. V dropped 5 bases and J dropped 4 bases, with 6 bases sitting between them. The CDR3 reads CASSSQYEQYF. CDR3 coding DNA: TGTGCCAGCAGCAGCCAATACGAGCAGTACTTC.

The CDR3 spells CASSSDRDYNEQFF. The CDR3 region has the DNA TGTGCCAGCAGTTCCGACAGGGATTACAATGAGCAGTTCTTC. The rearrangement joins TRBV27 to TRBJ2-1; 7 bases are shared with TRBD1. Trimming took 4 bases from V and 4 from J; bases not matched to a gene: 4. CDR1 and CDR2 (germline): MNHEY, SMNVEV (reference sequence). The CDR3 has 14 amino acids.

The DNA for the CDR3 is TGCGCCAGCAGCTTCTCGACAGGGAACTACGAGCAGTACTTC. The encoded protein is CASSFSTGNYEQYF. The chain combines TRBV5-1 with TRBJ2-7, with TRBD1 identical over 7 bases. Germline CDR1 reads SGHRS; CDR2 reads YFSETQ. The CDR3 length is 14 residues. J lost 3 bases, V lost 2 bases, and 5 bases had no gene match. Using reference TRBV5-1 and TRBJ2-7 for the parts outside the CDR3, the full variable domain is KAGVTQTPRYLIKTRGQQVTLSCSPISGHRSVSWYQQTPGQGLQFLFEYFSETQRNKGNFPGRFSGRQFSNSRSEMNVSTLELGDSALYLCASSFSTGNYEQYFGPGTRLTVT.

The CDR3 DNA is TGTGCCAGCAGTTCGGGGAGGACGGATTGGAATACGCAGTATTTT. The encoded protein is CASSSGRTDWNTQYF. The chain joins TRBV28 to TRBJ2-3; tentatively, D is TRBD2 (6 bases). The CDR3 covers 15 residues. V lost 4 bases to trimming and J lost 7 bases, with 18 bases between them. Per germline, CDR1 MDHEN and CDR2 SYDVKM.

The table lists this clone with a count of one. The genes are TRBV11-2 and TRBJ2-6; D not resolved. CDR3 size: 18 residues. Trimming shortened V by 5 bases and J by 5 bases, and 22 bases separated the two germline ends. Per germline, CDR1 SGHAT and CDR2 FQNNGV. The CDR3 coding sequence is TGTGCCAGCAGCACTTCCTGCAAGCAACAAAGTCGGGCCAACGTCCTGACTTTC. Its protein product is CASSTSCKQQSRANVLTF.

This chain joins TRBV5-6 and TRBJ1-3, with D unresolved. Per germline, CDR1 SGHDT and CDR2 YYEEEE. V dropped 1 base and J dropped 0 bases, with 17 bases sitting between them. The CDR3 contains 18 residues. CDR3: CASSLPQEKLTSGNTIYF. In DNA form, the CDR3 reads TGTGCCAGCAGCTTGCCCCAGGAAAAACTGACCTCTGGAAACACCATATATTTT.

The rearrangement links TRBV7-9 to TRBJ2-2, with D maybe TRBD2 (7 bases). Deletions cut 4 bases from V and 0 bases from J, with 18 bases between. The CDR3 totals 18 residues. CDR1 and CDR2 from the germline V gene are SEHNR and FQNEAQ (reference sequence). The CDR3 here is CASSSRGAGAANTGELFF. The CDR3 DNA reads TGTGCCAGCAGCTCCCGAGGGGCGGGGGCCGCGAACACCGGGGAGCTGTTTTTT.

A note on this clone: This CDR3 is also generated by other DNA sequences in the sample. CDR3 in amino acids: CASTPGTGYEQYF. CDR3 sequence (DNA): TGTGCCAGCACCCCCGGGACAGGCTACGAGCAGTACTTC. V usage is TRBV27 and J usage is TRBJ2-7; TRBD1 matches 8 bases. The CDR3 has 13 amino acids. Germline assignment: CDR1 MNHEY and CDR2 SMNVEV (reference sequence). J lost 3 bases, V lost 7 bases, and 5 bases had no gene match.

The chain employs TRBV28 and TRBJ2-1, with TRBD2 matching 8 bases. Germline V CDR1 and CDR2: MDHEN, SYDVKM. V shed 5 bases and J 4 bases; nucleotides not matched to a gene: 10. This CDR3 is 16 amino acids long. CDR3 DNA: TGTGCCAGCAGTCCATCACTAGCGGAGCTATACAATGAGCAGTTCTTC. Its translation is CASSPSLAELYNEQFF.

The V gene is TRBV19, the J gene TRBJ2-4; possibly TRBD2 for D (5 bases). This CDR3 comprises 15 residues. Trimming cost V 6 bases and J 0 bases, with 12 bases left between them. Germline CDR1 is LNHDA and CDR2 is SQIVND (reference sequence). The CDR3 sequence: CASSPLAGAKNIQYF. The CDR3 DNA follows: TGTGCCAGTAGCCCTCTAGCTGGAGCCAAAAACATTCAGTACTTC.

The J gene is TRBJ2-3, the V gene TRBV7-9; D gene ambiguous. V was shortened by 6 bases and J by 1 base, with 5 bases between the two germline ends. The CDR3 is 12 amino acids. Germline values: CDR1 SEHNR, CDR2 FQNEAQ (reference sequence). The CDR3 coding sequence is TGTGCCAGCAGAAGGGGCACAGATACGCAGTATTTT. Translating it yields CASRRGTDTQYF.

The rearrangement uses TRBV2 and TRBJ1-2, with D perhaps matching TRBD1 (6 bases). The germline V gene has CDR1 SNHLY and CDR2 FYNNEI. The V and J ends lost 6 bases and 4 bases respectively, with 21 bases between them. This CDR3 has 16 residues. CDR3 sequence: CASSGNRDPPSYGYTF. The DNA of the CDR3 is TGTGCCAGCAGCGGAAACAGGGATCCCCCGAGCTATGGCTACACCTTC.

CDR3 nucleotide sequence: TGTGCCAGCAGCTTAGCAGGAGAGAACTATGGCTACACCTTC. Encoded protein: CASSLAGENYGYTF. The rearrangement links TRBV7-9 to TRBJ1-2; D is uncertain. Trimming pared 0 bases from V and 2 bases from J, leaving 7 bases between. This CDR3 comprises 14 residues. Germline values: CDR1 SEHNR, CDR2 FQNEAQ (reference sequence).

Only one count was recorded for this clone. The chain uses TRBV12-5 and TRBJ1-1, with D possibly TRBD1 on 5 matching bases. This CDR3 has 16 amino acids. Germline loops: CDR1 LGHNT, CDR2 FRNRAP. Trimming cost V 9 bases and J 5 bases, with 25 bases left between them. The CDR3: CARNPLSEAGWTEAFF. CDR3 DNA sequence: TGTGCTAGGAACCCATTATCGGAAGCAGGGTGGACTGAAGCTTTCTTT.

This sequence joins TRBV15 and TRBJ1-1, with D uncertain. Per germline, CDR1 LNHNV and CDR2 YYDKDF (reference sequence). The CDR3 contains 13 residues. Trimming cost V 8 bases and J 1 base, with 11 bases left between them. The CDR3 loop reads CATETGRNTEAFF. In DNA, the CDR3 is TGTGCCACCGAAACGGGGAGGAACACTGAAGCTTTCTTT.

This clone was picked up a small number of times. In the same sample, other DNA sequences code for this CDR3. This chain joins TRBV5-4 and TRBJ2-5; D gene uncertain. Germline V gene sequence: CDR1 SGHNT, CDR2 YYREEE (reference sequence). This CDR3 is built from 13 residues. Trimming took off 0 bases at V and 1 base at J, with 4 bases between the two ends. CDR3 sequence reads: CASSLESQETQYF. CDR3 bases: TGTGCCAGCAGCTTGGAGAGCCAAGAGACCCAGTACTTC.

For the CDR3, the DNA is TGTGCCAGCAGTTTGGGAGGGGCTCATGAGCAGTTCTTC. Translation: CASSLGGAHEQFF. The V gene is TRBV27, the J gene TRBJ2-1, with 7 bases that match TRBD2. The CDR3 consists of 13 residues. CDR1 is MNHEY and CDR2 is SMNVEV in the germline V gene (reference sequence). J gave up 8 bases and V 3 bases, and 4 bases lay outside the gene matches.

The chain uses TRBV19 and TRBJ1-1; maybe TRBD1 (5 bases). V was shortened by 7 bases and J by 0 bases, with 9 bases between the two germline ends. Germline CDR1 is LNHDA and CDR2 is SQIVND (reference sequence). The CDR3 extends over 13 amino acids. CDR3 coding DNA: TGTGCCAGTACCGGGGCCCTGAACACTGAAGCTTTCTTT. This sequence encodes CASTGALNTEAFF. The entire variable domain, with the rest obtained from reference TRBV19 and TRBJ1-1, is as follows: DGGITQSPKYLFRKEGQNVTLSCEQNLNHDAMYWYRQDPGQGLRLIYYSQIVNDFQKGDIAEGYSVSREKKESFPLTVTSAQKNPTAFYLCASTGALNTEAFFGQGTRLTVV.